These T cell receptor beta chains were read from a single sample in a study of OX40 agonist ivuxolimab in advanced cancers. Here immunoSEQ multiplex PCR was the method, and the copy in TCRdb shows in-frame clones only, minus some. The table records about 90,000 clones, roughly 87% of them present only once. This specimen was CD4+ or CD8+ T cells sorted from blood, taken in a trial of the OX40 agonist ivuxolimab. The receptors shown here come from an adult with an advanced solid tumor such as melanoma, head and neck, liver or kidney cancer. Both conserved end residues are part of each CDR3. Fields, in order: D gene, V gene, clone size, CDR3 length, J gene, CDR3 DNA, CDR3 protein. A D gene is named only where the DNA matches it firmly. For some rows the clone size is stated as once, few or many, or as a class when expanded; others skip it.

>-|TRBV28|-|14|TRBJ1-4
TGTGCCAGCAGTTTAACGGGAATAAGGGAAAAACTGTTTTTT
CASSLTGIREKLFF
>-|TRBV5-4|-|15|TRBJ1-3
TGTGCCAGCAGCTTGGAGGGGTACTCTGGAAACACCATATATTTT
CASSLEGYSGNTIYF
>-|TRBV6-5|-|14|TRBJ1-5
TGTGCCAGCAGTTACCGTGGCGGGAATCAGCCCCAGCATTTT
CASSYRGGNQPQHF
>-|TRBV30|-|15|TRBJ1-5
TGTGCCTGGAGTGTACTAGGAAATTGGAATCAGCCCCAGCATTTT
CAWSVLGNWNQPQHF
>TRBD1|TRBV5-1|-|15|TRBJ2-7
TGCGCCAGCAGCTTGGCCGATGACAGGGGCTACGAGCAGTACTTC
CASSLADDRGYEQYF
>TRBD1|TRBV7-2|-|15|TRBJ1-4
TGTGCCAGCAGCTTAAATTCGGGACAGGGTGAAAAACTGTTTTTT
CASSLNSGQGEKLFF
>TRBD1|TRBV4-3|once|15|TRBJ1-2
TGCGCCAGCAGCCAAGTGACCCGGGACAGCTATGGCTACACCTTC
CASSQVTRDSYGYTF
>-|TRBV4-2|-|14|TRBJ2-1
TGTGCCAGCAGCCAAGATAGGGCAGGGCGTGAGCAGTTCTTC
CASSQDRAGREQFF
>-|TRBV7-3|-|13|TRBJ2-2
TGTGCCAGCAGCTGGGATAACACCGGGGAGCTGTTTTTT
CASSWDNTGELFF
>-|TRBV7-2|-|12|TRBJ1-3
TGTGCCAGCAGCTTTGTCCTAAACACCATATATTTT
CASSFVLNTIYF
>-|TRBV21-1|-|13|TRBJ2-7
TGTGCCAGCAGCAAATTGGGCTCCTACGAGCAGTACTTC
CASSKLGSYEQYF
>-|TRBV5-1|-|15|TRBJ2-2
TGCGCCAGCAGTTTGGAGGGGAGACCCACCGGGGAGCTGTTTTTT
CASSLEGRPTGELFF
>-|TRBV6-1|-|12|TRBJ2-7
TGTGCCAGCAGCCAGACTAGCTACGAGCAGTACTTC
CASSQTSYEQYF
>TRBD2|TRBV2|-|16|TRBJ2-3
TGTGCCAGCAGGGGTGGGACTAGCGGGTTCACAGATACGCAGTATTTT
CASRGGTSGFTDTQYF
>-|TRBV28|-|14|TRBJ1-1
TGTGCCAGCAAGGCGACAGGCTTCAACACTGAAGCTTTCTTT
CASKATGFNTEAFF
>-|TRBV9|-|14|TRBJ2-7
TGTGCCAGCAGCGTATACGGTAGCTCCTACGAGCAGTACTTC
CASSVYGSSYEQYF
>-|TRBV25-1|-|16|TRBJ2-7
TGTGCCAGCAGTGAATACGGCGGGAACTCGCCGGGGGAGCAGTACTTC
CASSEYGGNSPGEQYF
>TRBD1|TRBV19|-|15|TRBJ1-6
TGTGCCAGCCGGCGACACGGACAGGTTGATTCACCCCTCCACTTT
CASRRHGQVDSPLHF
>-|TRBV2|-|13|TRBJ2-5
TGTGCCCTGCAAGGATACAGGCAAGAGACCCAGTACTTC
CALQGYRQETQYF
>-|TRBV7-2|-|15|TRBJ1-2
TGTGCCAGCAGCTTAAATTTCGCAGGGGCCTATGGCTACACCTTC
CASSLNFAGAYGYTF
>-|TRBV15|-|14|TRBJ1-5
TGTGCCACCAGCAGAGTGGGGAACAATCAGCCCCAGCATTTT
CATSRVGNNQPQHF
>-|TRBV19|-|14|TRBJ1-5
TGTGCCAGTAGGCAGGGGAGACGGGATCAGCCCCAGCATTTT
CASRQGRRDQPQHF
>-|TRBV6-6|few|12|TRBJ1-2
TGTGCCAGCCACAGAGGGGCGGGTGGCTACACCTTC
CASHRGAGGYTF
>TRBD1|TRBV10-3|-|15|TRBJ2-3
TGTGCCATCAGCCTCCGGGACAGGGGGCAAGATACGCAGTATTTT
CAISLRDRGQDTQYF
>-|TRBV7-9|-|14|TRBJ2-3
TGTGCCAGCAGTCCCTTGGGTTCGGGGGATACGCAGTATTTT
CASSPLGSGDTQYF
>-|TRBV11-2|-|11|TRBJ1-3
TGTGCCAGCAGCTTTGGAAACACCATATATTTT
CASSFGNTIYF
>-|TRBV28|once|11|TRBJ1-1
TGTGCCAGCACCTTAGACGTAGAAGCTTTCTTT
CASTLDVEAFF
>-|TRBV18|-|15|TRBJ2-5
TGTGCCAGCTCACCGCTACGACAGTCCCAAGAGACCCAGTACTTC
CASSPLRQSQETQYF
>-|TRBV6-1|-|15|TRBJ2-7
TGTGCCAGCAGTGATAACAGCGGTGCCTACTACGAGCAGTACTTC
CASSDNSGAYYEQYF
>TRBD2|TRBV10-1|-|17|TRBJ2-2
TGCGCCAGCAGCATGGGCGGGAGCTGGCCTGGGACCGGGGAGCTGTTTTTT
CASSMGGSWPGTGELFF
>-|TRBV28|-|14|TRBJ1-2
TGTGCCAGCAGTTACCCAGGGGATTCGGGTGGCTACACCTTC
CASSYPGDSGGYTF
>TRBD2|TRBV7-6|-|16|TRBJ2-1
TGTGCCAGCAGCTTAGTTAGCGGGAGCTCCTACAATGAGCAGTTCTTC
CASSLVSGSSYNEQFF
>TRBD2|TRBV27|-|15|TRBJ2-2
TGTGCCAGCAGCCGAGCGGGAGTCAGCACCGGGGAGCTGTTTTTT
CASSRAGVSTGELFF
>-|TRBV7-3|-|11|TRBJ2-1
TGTGCCAGCAGCCGAGGGGCGGAGCAGTTCTTC
CASSRGAEQFF
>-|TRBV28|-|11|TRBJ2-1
TGTGCCAGCAGTTTAGGGCGGGAGCAGTTCTTC
CASSLGREQFF
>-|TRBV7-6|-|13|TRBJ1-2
TGTGCCAGCAGCTTATCTTCAGAACTGGGCTACACCTTC
CASSLSSELGYTF
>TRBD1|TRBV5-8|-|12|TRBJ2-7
TGTGCCAGCAACAGGGGCATCTACGAGCAGTACTTC
CASNRGIYEQYF
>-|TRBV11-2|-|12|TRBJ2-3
TGTGCCAGCAGCAAAGGTACAGATACGCAGTATTTT
CASSKGTDTQYF
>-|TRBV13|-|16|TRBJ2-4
TGTGCCAGCAGCGCGGGACGAGTAGCAGCCAAAAACATTCAGTACTTC
CASSAGRVAAKNIQYF
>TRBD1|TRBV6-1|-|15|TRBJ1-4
TGTGCCAGCAGTGAACTCGGCAGGGGGGATGAAAAACTGTTTTTT
CASSELGRGDEKLFF
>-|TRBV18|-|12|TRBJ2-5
TGTGCCAGCTCACCCGGTATGGAGACCCAGTACTTC
CASSPGMETQYF
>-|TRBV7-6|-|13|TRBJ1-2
TGTGCCAGCAGCTTACAGGGAAGGGGGGGCTACACCTTC
CASSLQGRGGYTF
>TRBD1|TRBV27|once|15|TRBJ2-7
TGTGCCAGCTCTCCCCGGACAGGGGTACAGTACGAGCAGTACTTC
CASSPRTGVQYEQYF
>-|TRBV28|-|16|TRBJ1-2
TGTGCCAGCAGTTCCTCACAAAGGGGTGAACACTATGGCTACACCTTC
CASSSSQRGEHYGYTF
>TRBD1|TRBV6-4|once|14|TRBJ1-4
TGTGCCAGCAGTTCAGGGGGCCCGAATGAAAAACTGTTTTTT
CASSSGGPNEKLFF
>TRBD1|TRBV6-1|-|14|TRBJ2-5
TGTGCCAGCAGTATAACAGGGGGGACGGAGACCCAGTACTTC
CASSITGGTETQYF
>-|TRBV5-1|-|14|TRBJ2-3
TGCGCCAGCAGAGCGATGGACAGTACAGATACGCAGTATTTT
CASRAMDSTDTQYF
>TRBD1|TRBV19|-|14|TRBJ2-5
TGTGCCAGTAGTGTCGACAGGGACCGGGAGACCCAGTACTTC
CASSVDRDRETQYF
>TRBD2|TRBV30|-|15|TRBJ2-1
TGTGCCTGGAGTGGCGGGACTAGCGGGATTAATGAGCAGTTCTTC
CAWSGGTSGINEQFF
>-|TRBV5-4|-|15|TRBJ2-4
TGTGCCAGCAGCTTGGCCGGAGGGATCAGAAACATTCAGTACTTC
CASSLAGGIRNIQYF
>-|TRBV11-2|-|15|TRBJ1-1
TGTGCCAGCAGCCCCCCCGGGGGGCCAGGCACTGAAGCTTTCTTT
CASSPPGGPGTEAFF
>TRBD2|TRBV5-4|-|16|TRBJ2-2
TGTGCCAGCAGCCCGAGTGGGACTACCAACACCGGGGAGCTGTTTTTT
CASSPSGTTNTGELFF
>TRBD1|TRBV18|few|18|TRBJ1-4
TGTGCCAGCTCACTACAGGACAGGAGAGAGGCAACTAATGAAAAACTGTTTTTT
CASSLQDRREATNEKLFF
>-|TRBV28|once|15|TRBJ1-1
TGTGCCAGCAGTTTCTCCCCGGGGGCCGTCCCTGGGGCTTTCTTT
CASSFSPGAVPGAFF
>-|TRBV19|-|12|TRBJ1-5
TGTGCCAGTACCACCTTGAATCAGCCCCAGCATTTT
CASTTLNQPQHF